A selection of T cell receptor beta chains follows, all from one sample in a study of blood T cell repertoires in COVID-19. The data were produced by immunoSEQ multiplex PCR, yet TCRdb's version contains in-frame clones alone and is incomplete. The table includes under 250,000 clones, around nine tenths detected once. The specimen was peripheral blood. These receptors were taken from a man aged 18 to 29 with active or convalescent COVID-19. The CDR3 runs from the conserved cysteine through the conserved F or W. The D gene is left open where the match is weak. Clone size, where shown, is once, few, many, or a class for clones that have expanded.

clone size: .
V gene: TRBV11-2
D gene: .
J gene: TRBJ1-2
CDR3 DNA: TGTGCCAGCAGCTTAGAATTCGGGGGTTATGGTGGCTACACCTTC
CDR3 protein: CASSLEFGGYGGYTF

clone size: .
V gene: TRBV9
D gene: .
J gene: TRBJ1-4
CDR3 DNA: TGTGCCAGCAGCGCCGGGGAAGATGAAAAACTGTTTTTT
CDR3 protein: CASSAGEDEKLFF

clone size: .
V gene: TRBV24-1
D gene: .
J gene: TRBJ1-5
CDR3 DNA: TGTGCCACCAGTCATGGCCAGCCCCAGCATTTT
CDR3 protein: CATSHGQPQHF

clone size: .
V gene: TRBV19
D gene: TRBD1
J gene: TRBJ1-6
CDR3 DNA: TGTGCCAGTAGTGGACGACAGGGGGCCAATTCACCCCTCCACTTT
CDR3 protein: CASSGRQGANSPLHF

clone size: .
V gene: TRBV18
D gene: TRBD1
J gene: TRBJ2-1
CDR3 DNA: TGTGCCAGCTCACCGGGACAGGGAATCCACAATGAGCAGTTCTTC
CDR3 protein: CASSPGQGIHNEQFF

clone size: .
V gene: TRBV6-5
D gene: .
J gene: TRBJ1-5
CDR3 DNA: TGTGCCAGCAGTCGGTCACTTAATCAGCCCCAGCATTTT
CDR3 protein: CASSRSLNQPQHF

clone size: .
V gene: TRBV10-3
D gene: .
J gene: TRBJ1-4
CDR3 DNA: TGTGCCATCAGTCCTCAGGGGATCTTAACCAATGAAAAACTGTTTTTT
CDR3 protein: CAISPQGILTNEKLFF

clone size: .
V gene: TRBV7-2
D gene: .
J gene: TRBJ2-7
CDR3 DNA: TGTGCCAGCAGCTATCAGGGTGGTCCCTACGAGCAGTACTTC
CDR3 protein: CASSYQGGPYEQYF

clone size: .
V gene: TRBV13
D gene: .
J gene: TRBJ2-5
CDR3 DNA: TGTGCCAGCAGCCCAGGATCAGGGGTTCAAGAGACCCAGTACTTC
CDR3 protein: CASSPGSGVQETQYF

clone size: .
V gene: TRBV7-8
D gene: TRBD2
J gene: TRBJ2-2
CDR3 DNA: TGTGCCAGCAGTCGTAGGACTAGCGGGGGGCGGATCGGGGAGCTGTTTTTT
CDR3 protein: CASSRRTSGGRIGELFF

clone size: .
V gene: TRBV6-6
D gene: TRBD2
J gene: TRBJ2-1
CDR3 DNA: TGTGCCAGCAGCCGGACTAGCGGGGGATACAATGAGCAGTTCTTC
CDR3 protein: CASSRTSGGYNEQFF

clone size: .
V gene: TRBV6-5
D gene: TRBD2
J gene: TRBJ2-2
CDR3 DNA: TGTGCCAGCACTAGCGGGAGAATGTCGGGGGAGCTGTTTTTT
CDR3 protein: CASTSGRMSGELFF

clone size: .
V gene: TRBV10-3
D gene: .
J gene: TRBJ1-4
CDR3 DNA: TGTGCCATCAGTGATACACAAATCCAGAACAAACTGTTTTTT
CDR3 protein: CAISDTQIQNKLFF

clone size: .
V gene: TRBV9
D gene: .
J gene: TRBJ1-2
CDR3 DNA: TGTGCCAGCAGCGTAGAAGAGGGAAGCTATGGCTACACCTTC
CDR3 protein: CASSVEEGSYGYTF

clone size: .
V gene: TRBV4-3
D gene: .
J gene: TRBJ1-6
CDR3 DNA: TGCGCCAGCAGCCAGGAAGGGGGGGGTTATTCACCCCTCCACTTT
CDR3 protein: CASSQEGGGYSPLHF

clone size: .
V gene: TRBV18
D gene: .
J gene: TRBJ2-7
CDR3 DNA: TGTGCCACCGCCGGAAGAGGGTCCTACGAGCAGTACTTC
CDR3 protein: CATAGRGSYEQYF

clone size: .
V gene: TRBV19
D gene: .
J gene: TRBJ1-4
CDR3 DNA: TGTGCCAGTAGTACAGGCTTGGTCACGGAACTAACTAATGAAAAACTGTTTTTT
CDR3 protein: CASSTGLVTELTNEKLFF

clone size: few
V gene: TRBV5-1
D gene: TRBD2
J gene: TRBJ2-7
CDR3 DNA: TGCGCCAGCAGGCATGCCGGGACTAGAAGCTACGAGCAGTACTTC
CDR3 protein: CASRHAGTRSYEQYF

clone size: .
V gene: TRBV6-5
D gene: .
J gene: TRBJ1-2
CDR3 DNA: TGTGCCAGCAGTTACTCGACGGTCGGGGGAGTTGGCTACACCTTC
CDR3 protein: CASSYSTVGGVGYTF

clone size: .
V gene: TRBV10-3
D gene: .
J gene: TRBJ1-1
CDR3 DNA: TGTGCCATCAGTGAATGGGGGCCGGTAGCTTTCTTT
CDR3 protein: CAISEWGPVAFF

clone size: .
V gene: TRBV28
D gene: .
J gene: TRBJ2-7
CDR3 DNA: TGTGCCACGTTCTACCACGAGCAGTACTTC
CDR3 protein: CATFYHEQYF

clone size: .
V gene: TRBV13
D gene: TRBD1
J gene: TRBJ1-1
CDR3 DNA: TGTGCCAGCAGCCTAGGGGACAGGGTGAACACTGAAGCTTTCTTT
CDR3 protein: CASSLGDRVNTEAFF

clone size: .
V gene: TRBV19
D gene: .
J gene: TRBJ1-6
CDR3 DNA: TGTGCCAGTAGCTTTGGGAGCGGCTATAATTCACCCCTCCACTTT
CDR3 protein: CASSFGSGYNSPLHF

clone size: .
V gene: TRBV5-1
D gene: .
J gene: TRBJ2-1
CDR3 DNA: TGCGCCAGCAGCTTGAGGCAGGGCTCCTACAATGAGCAGTTCTTC
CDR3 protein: CASSLRQGSYNEQFF

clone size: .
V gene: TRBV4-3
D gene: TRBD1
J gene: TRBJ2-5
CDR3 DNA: TGCGCCAGCAGCCAAGACACGGGACAGCAGCAAGAGACCCAGTACTTC
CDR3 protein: CASSQDTGQQQETQYF

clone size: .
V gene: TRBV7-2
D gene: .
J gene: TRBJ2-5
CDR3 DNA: TGTGCCAGCAGCCTCCTGGGTAGCTGGGAGACCCAGTACTTC
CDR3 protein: CASSLLGSWETQYF

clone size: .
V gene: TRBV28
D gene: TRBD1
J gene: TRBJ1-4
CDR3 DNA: TGTGCCAGCAGTTTACCAGGGGGTAATGAAAAACTGTTTTTT
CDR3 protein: CASSLPGGNEKLFF

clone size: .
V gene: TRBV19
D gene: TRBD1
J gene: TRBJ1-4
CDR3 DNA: TGTGCCAGCCGGGACAGGGCCCTTTCAAGTGAAAAACTGTTTTTT
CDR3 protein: CASRDRALSSEKLFF

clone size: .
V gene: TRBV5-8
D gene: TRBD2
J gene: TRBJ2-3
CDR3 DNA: TGTGCCAGCAGTCTGACTAGCGGGACGTATACGCAGTATTTT
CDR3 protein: CASSLTSGTYTQYF

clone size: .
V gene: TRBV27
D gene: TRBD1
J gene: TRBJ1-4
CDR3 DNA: TGTGCCAGCCGGAGGACAGGCCTTAATGAAAAACTGTTTTTT
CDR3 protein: CASRRTGLNEKLFF

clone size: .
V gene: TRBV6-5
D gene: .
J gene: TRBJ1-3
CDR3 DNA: TGTGCCAGCAGCGAGTTGATACTGAACACCATATATTTT
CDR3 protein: CASSELILNTIYF

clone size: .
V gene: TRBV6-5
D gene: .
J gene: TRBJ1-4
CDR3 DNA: TGTGCCAGCAGTTCCAGGGGTCCGCTGACTAATGAAAAACTGTTTTTT
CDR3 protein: CASSSRGPLTNEKLFF

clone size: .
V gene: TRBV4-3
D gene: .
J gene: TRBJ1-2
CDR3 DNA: TGCGCCAGCAGCCAAGAAAGGTGGAGGCAGGATCGTTTCTATGGCTACACCTTC
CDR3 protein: CASSQERWRQDRFYGYTF

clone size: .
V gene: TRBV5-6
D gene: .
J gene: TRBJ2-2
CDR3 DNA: TGTGCCAGCAGCTTTCGACAGCACACCGGGGAGCTGTTTTTT
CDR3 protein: CASSFRQHTGELFF

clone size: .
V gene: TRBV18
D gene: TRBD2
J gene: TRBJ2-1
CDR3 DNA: TGTGCCAGCTCACCAAGTAGCGGGAGAACCAATGAGCAGTTCTTC
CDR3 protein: CASSPSSGRTNEQFF

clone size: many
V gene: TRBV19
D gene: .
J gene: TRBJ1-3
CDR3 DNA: TGTGCCAGTAGCCCCACAGGCTCTGGAAACACCATATATTTT
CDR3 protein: CASSPTGSGNTIYF

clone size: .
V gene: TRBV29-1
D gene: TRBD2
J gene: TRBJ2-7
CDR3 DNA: TGCAGCGTTCGGGACTACTCCCAGTACGAGCAGTACTTC
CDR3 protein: CSVRDYSQYEQYF

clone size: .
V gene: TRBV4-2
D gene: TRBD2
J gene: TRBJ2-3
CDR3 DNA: TGTGCCAGCAGCCAAGTCGTAGCGGGGGGGCCTGATACGCAGTATTTT
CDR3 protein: CASSQVVAGGPDTQYF

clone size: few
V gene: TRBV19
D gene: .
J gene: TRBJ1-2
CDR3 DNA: TGTGCCAGTAGTGGGGGGTGGTCTTACGGCTACACCTTC
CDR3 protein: CASSGGWSYGYTF

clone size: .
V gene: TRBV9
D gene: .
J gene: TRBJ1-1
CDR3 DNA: TGTGCCAGCAGCGTAGGGGGGGAGAACACTGAAGCTTTCTTT
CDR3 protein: CASSVGGENTEAFF

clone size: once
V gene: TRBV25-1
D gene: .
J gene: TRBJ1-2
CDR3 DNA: TGTGCCAGCAGTGTGGCGGGGTACGGCTACACCTTC
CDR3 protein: CASSVAGYGYTF

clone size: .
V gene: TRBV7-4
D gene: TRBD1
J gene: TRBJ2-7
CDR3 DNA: TGTGCCAGCAGCAGAAGACGGACAGGGGTTTACGAGCAGTACTTC
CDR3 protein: CASSRRRTGVYEQYF

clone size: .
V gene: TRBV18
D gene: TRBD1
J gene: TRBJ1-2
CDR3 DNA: TGTGCCAGCTCACCGCAGACAGGGAACTATGGCTACACCTTC
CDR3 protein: CASSPQTGNYGYTF